The next 16 T cell receptor beta chains were all read from a single sample in a study of human T cells and chemical hapten exposure. Sample time point: pre-sensitization, week 0. Sample treatment: therapeutic diphenylcyclopropenone sensitization with weekly scalp DPC. TCRdb fed the RACE reads into MiXCR, producing one record per CDR3 protein. This sample has fewer than 350,000 distinct CDR3 sequences, with around 7% found just once. The starting material was whole blood, obtained in connection with sensitization to the hapten diphenylcyclopropenone (DPC). Receptors were obtained from a man in his late teens or twenties with alopecia areata. Some clones in this sample may be carry-over from other donors' samples.

V is TRBV20-1 and J is TRBJ1-6; no firm D call. Germline-derived CDR1 and CDR2 are DFQATT and SNEGSKA (reference sequence). Deletions cut 5 bases from V and 10 bases from J, with 21 bases between. The length of the CDR3 is 15 residues. CDR3 in amino acids: CSAFKRRETGSPLHF. DNA of the CDR3: TGCAGTGCTTTCAAAAGGCGGGAGACGGGGTCACCCCTCCACTTT.

This clonotype was observed a few times. The rearrangement joins TRBV5-1 to TRBJ1-2; D is undetermined. V was trimmed by 0 bases and J by 7 bases, leaving 10 bases between them. The CDR3 extends over 13 amino acids. Germline CDR1 SGHRS, CDR2 YFSETQ. CDR3 in amino acids: CASSLGQTFGYTF. The CDR3, as DNA: TGCGCCAGCAGCTTGGGACAAACGTTTGGCTACACCTTC.

This clonotype has more than one count but fewer than ten. CDR3 sequence (DNA): TGTGCCAGCAGCTTGCGAAGAGATGAAAAACTGTTTTTT. It encodes CASSLRRDEKLFF. The gene calls are TRBV7-9 and TRBJ1-4, with D unresolved. The CDR3 loop spans 13 amino acids. V was trimmed by 3 bases and J by 6 bases, leaving 8 bases between them. Germline CDR1 reads SEHNR; CDR2 reads FQNEAQ (reference sequence).

V is TRBV6-5 and J is TRBJ1-4; 9 bases match TRBD1. Per the germline V gene, CDR1 is MNHEY and CDR2 is SVGAGI. The V segment lost 4 bases and the J segment 2 bases; nucleotides outside the gene matches: 5. The CDR3 is 16 residues long. DNA of the CDR3: TGTGCCAGCAGTTCGGACAGGGGTACGACTAATGAAAAACTGTTTTTT. Translating gives CASSSDRGTTNEKLFF.

Only a few counts were recorded for this clonotype. The chain links TRBV9 to TRBJ2-1; no firm D call. V lost 3 bases and J lost 4, with 5 bases in between. Germline CDR1 and CDR2: SGDLS and YYNGEE. This CDR3 is built from 12 residues. The CDR3 DNA reads as TGTGCCAGCAGCGCAGGATACAATGAGCAGTTCTTC. This codes for CASSAGYNEQFF.

The CDR3 DNA sequence: TGCAGCGTTGAACGGGAGCGGGAAAGAAGGGATGAGCAGTTCTTC. This codes for CSVERERERRDEQFF. V gene TRBV29-1 combines with J gene TRBJ2-1; 7 positions agree with TRBD2. This CDR3 is 15 amino acids long. Germline values: CDR1 SQVTM, CDR2 ANQGSEA. Losses at the gene ends were 2 bases for V and 8 bases for J; bases not matched to a gene: 12.

The chain combines TRBV7-9 with TRBJ1-2, with D maybe TRBD1 (6 bases). The CDR3 length is 16 residues. Trimming removed 5 bases from V and 1 base from J, with 17 bases in between. The germline V gene has CDR1 SEHNR and CDR2 FQNEAQ (reference sequence). The CDR3 coding sequence is TGTGCCAGCAGCGCGCTCCCAGGGGACTTTAACTATGGCTACACCTTC. Protein sequence: CASSALPGDFNYGYTF. Full variable domain (missing parts from reference TRBV7-9 and TRBJ1-2): DTGVSQNPRHKITKRGQNVTFRCDPISEHNRLYWYRQTLGQGPEFLTYFQNEAQLEKSRLLSDRFSAERPKGSFSTLEIQRTEQGDSAMYLCASSALPGDFNYGYTFGSGTRLTVV.

This clonotype was recorded many times. The rearrangement links TRBV20-1 to TRBJ2-1, with D possibly TRBD2 on 7 matching bases. The germline V gene has CDR1 DFQATT and CDR2 SNEGSKA (reference sequence). This CDR3 has 17 residues. V was trimmed by 0 bases and J by 1 base, leaving 16 bases between them. Here the CDR3 DNA reads TGCAGTGCTAGAGACCGTGGGGGAGGGGGTTCCTACAATGAGCAGTTCTTC. Protein: CSARDRGGGGSYNEQFF.

The V and J genes are TRBV7-2 and TRBJ1-2, with 9 bases lining up with TRBD1. This CDR3 comprises 17 residues. The ends lost 4 bases at V and 2 bases at J; junction bases unmatched: 11. Germline V lookup: CDR1 SGHTA, CDR2 FQGNSA. The CDR3 loop is CASSWRDRETLNYGYTF. Written as DNA, the CDR3 is TGTGCCAGCAGCTGGCGGGACAGGGAGACCCTAAACTATGGCTACACCTTC.

This clonotype was observed a handful of times. The chain recombines TRBV21-1 with TRBJ2-4; the table gives TRBD1 as D, unverified against the DNA. TRBV21-1 is marked as a pseudogene. CDR3 size: 22 residues. The CDR3 loop reads CASSQSGASRIEIEGSKNIQYF. The DNA for the CDR3 is TGTGCCAGCAGCCAATCTGGGGCGAGCCGCATAGAAATCGAAGGTTCCAAAAACATTCAGTACTTC.

The rearrangement links TRBV12-3 or TRBV12-4 to TRBJ2-2; a possible D gene is TRBD1 (5 bases). The CDR3 is 13 residues long. Deletions cut 8 bases from V and 3 bases from J, with 10 bases between. The CDR3 nucleotides read TGTGCCAGCCGAACAGGCGACACCGGGGAGCTGTTTTTT. It encodes CASRTGDTGELFF.

This chain links TRBV7-2 with TRBJ1-5; D is undetermined. The CDR3 is made up of 15 amino acids. Trimming shortened V by 1 base and J by 3 bases, and 10 bases separated the two germline ends. Per the germline V gene, CDR1 is SGHTA and CDR2 is FQGNSA. DNA for the CDR3: TGTGCCAGCAGCTTAGGGGCTTGGGTCAATCAGCCCCAGCATTTT. Amino acid sequence: CASSLGAWVNQPQHF.

The rearrangement links TRBV20-1 to TRBJ2-7; 11 nucleotides align to TRBD2. The trim removed 3 bases at V and 6 bases at J, leaving 4 bases unmatched. The CDR3 extends over 13 amino acids. The V gene's germline CDR1 is DFQATT and CDR2 SNEGSKA (reference sequence). CDR3 bases: TGCAGTGCTAGGGGACTAGCGGTGGTCGAGCAGTACTTC. The encoded protein is CSARGLAVVEQYF.

The J gene is TRBJ2-5, the V gene TRBV5-1; tentatively, D is TRBD1 (6 bases). Germline V lookup: CDR1 SGHRS, CDR2 YFSETQ. V shed 4 bases and J shed 1 base, with 14 bases lying between them. The CDR3 has 15 residues. For the CDR3, the DNA is TGCGCCAGCAGCCCCGCCGGGACACGCCAAGAGACCCAGTACTTC. It specifies CASSPAGTRQETQYF.

This clonotype was found a few times. The CDR3, as DNA: TGTGCCAGCAGCCCCCCGCGGCGACTAGCCAAAAACATTCAGTACTTC. Its translation: CASSPPRRLAKNIQYF. The gene calls are TRBV7-8 and TRBJ2-4; D gene unclear. The CDR3 is 16 amino acids. Germline V gives CDR1 SGHVS, CDR2 FQNEAQ. The ends were cut back, 5 bases at V and 0 bases at J, with 14 bases in the middle.

V usage is TRBV6-1 and J usage is TRBJ2-3, with TRBD2 identical over 7 bases. Germline values: CDR1 MNHNS, CDR2 SASEGT. The V gene end was trimmed by 4 bases and the J gene end by 5 bases; junction bases not matched to a gene: 3. The CDR3 contains 13 residues. The CDR3 spells CASSVGGLDTQYF. CDR3 nucleotide sequence: TGTGCCAGCAGTGTCGGGGGGTTAGATACGCAGTATTTT.